This passage covers 15 T cell receptor beta chains from one sample sequenced in a study of blood T cell repertoires in COVID-19. Profiled with immunoSEQ multiplex PCR; TCRdb holds only in-frame clones, not every one. The sample has 250,000 to 300,000 clones, around 90% seen once; the top ten hold 2% to 2.5%. What was sequenced was peripheral blood. These receptor sequences come from a woman between 50 and 59 years old who had recovered from COVID-19.

This clone was recorded a few times. A junction boundary mismatches the germline segment, possibly from a read error. V usage is TRBV5-1 and J usage is TRBJ2-3; 8 positions match TRBD2. Germline CDR1 SGHRS, CDR2 YFSETQ. The CDR3 is 20 amino acids. CDR3 in amino acids: CARSRGGFATRKPPGDTQYF. The DNA for the CDR3 is TGCGCCCGCAGTCGGGGGGGGTTTGCGACTCGGAAGCCTCCCGGAGATACGCAGTATTTT.

The chain carries TRBV13 and TRBJ2-7; the D gene is possibly TRBD1 (5 bases). V was cut by 2 bases and J by 4 bases, with 15 bases left in between. Germline assignment: CDR1 PRHDT and CDR2 FYEKMQ (reference sequence). This CDR3 region has 15 residues. In DNA, the CDR3 is TGTGCCAGCAGCTTAACGGTAGGGGCAAGATACGAGCAGTACTTC. It translates to CASSLTVGARYEQYF.

CDR3 DNA: TGTGCCATCAGTGAGTCAGCTAATCAGCCCCAGCATTTT. Its translation: CAISESANQPQHF. This chain links TRBV10-3 with TRBJ1-5, with D unclear. The CDR3 contains 13 residues. The germline V gene encodes CDR1 ENHRY and CDR2 SYGVKD. Trimming cost V 0 bases and J 4 bases, with 4 bases left between them.

The V call is TRBV7-6, the J call TRBJ2-1; D uncertain. This CDR3 contains 15 residues. Germline V gene lookup returns CDR1 SGHVS and CDR2 FNYEAQ. V was cut by 0 bases and J by 7 bases, with 13 bases left in between. For the CDR3, the DNA is TGTGCCAGCAGCTTAGCAGACGAAGCAGGTAATGAGCAGTTCTTC. It yields the protein CASSLADEAGNEQFF.

This clone was counted between two and nine times. The chain has TRBV5-4 and TRBJ1-2; D perhaps matches TRBD1 (5 bases). V lost 1 base, J lost 3 bases, and 19 bases lay in between. Germline V gene sequence: CDR1 SGHNT, CDR2 YYREEE (reference sequence). The CDR3 extends over 17 amino acids. CDR3 DNA sequence: TGTGCCAGCAGCTTGACCCCCCACACGACAGTAGACTATGGCTACACCTTC. Encoded protein: CASSLTPHTTVDYGYTF.

CDR3 in DNA: TGTGCCTGGAGAAGGTCGGGACAGGGATCGGATACGCAGTATTTT. This translates into CAWRRSGQGSDTQYF. The chain carries TRBV30 and TRBJ2-3; TRBD1 aligns across 9 bases. From germline, CDR1 is GTSNPN and CDR2 SVGIG (reference sequence). V lost 3 bases to trimming and J lost 6 bases; unmatched junction nucleotides: 10. This CDR3 has 15 amino acids.

The V call is TRBV2, the J call TRBJ1-1, with 8 bases matching TRBD1. V dropped 6 bases and J dropped 6; count of bases not matched to a gene: 9. The CDR3 extends over 14 amino acids. Germline assignment: CDR1 SNHLY and CDR2 FYNNEI. CDR3 loop: CASRDTRGRAEAFF. In DNA, the CDR3 is TGTGCCAGCAGAGATACCAGGGGGCGCGCTGAAGCTTTCTTT.

The CDR3 DNA reads as TGTGCCAGCAGCTTAAGGCTTGGGCGGAGGAACCAAGAGACCCAGTACTTC. Residues: CASSLRLGRRNQETQYF. The chain recombines TRBV7-8 with TRBJ2-5; D perhaps matches TRBD2 (5 bases). Per germline, CDR1 SGHVS and CDR2 FQNEAQ. V was shortened by 2 bases and J by 0 bases, with 16 bases between the two germline ends. The CDR3 runs to 17 residues.

V is TRBV21-1 and J is TRBJ2-1; the table calls TRBD2, which could not be checked here. TRBV21-1 is listed as a pseudogene. The CDR3 sequence is 13 residues long. CDR3 sequence: CASSKVEVNEQFF. DNA of the CDR3: TGTGCCAGCAGCAAAGTCGAGGTCAATGAGCAGTTCTTC.

The V call is TRBV3-1 (or the pseudogene TRBV3-2), the J call TRBJ1-4; 9 bases align to TRBD1. Germline CDR1 is LGHDT and CDR2 is YNNKEL (reference sequence). V lost 4 bases, J lost 12 bases, and 6 bases stayed unmatched. The CDR3 contains 13 residues. Written as DNA, the CDR3 is TGTGCCAGCAGCCGACAGGGGGTTGGTGAACTGTTTTTT. Its protein product is CASSRQGVGELFF.

This clone was seen a few times. The gene calls are TRBV7-2 and TRBJ2-1; D might be TRBD2 (5 bases). From germline, CDR1 is SGHTA and CDR2 FQGNSA. Trimming cost V 4 bases and J 14 bases, with 21 bases left between them. The CDR3 runs 14 residues. Here the CDR3 reads CASSYPRTGEEKFF. The CDR3 DNA follows: TGTGCCAGCAGCTATCCTCGGACTGGGGAAGAGAAGTTCTTC.

The chain is built from TRBV6-4 and TRBJ2-3; 9 bases map to TRBD2. Germline-derived CDR1 and CDR2 are MRHNA and SNTAGT. The CDR3 consists of 15 residues. J lost 1 base, V lost 3 bases, and 2 bases had no gene match. The CDR3 here is CASSEVAGGTDTQYF. As DNA, the CDR3 is TGTGCCAGCAGTGAGGTAGCGGGAGGCACAGATACGCAGTATTTT.

V and J are TRBV9 and TRBJ2-1, with 9 positions matching TRBD1. The trim removed 3 bases at V and 5 bases at J, leaving 15 bases unmatched. Germline V lookup: CDR1 SGDLS, CDR2 YYNGEE. CDR3 size: 18 residues. As DNA, the CDR3 is TGTGCCAGCAGCGACCTACGGGGGACAGGGAGGGGGCACAATGAGCAGTTCTTC. Translating gives CASSDLRGTGRGHNEQFF. Full variable domain (outside the CDR3, taken from reference TRBV9 and TRBJ2-1): DSGVTQTPKHLITATGQRVTLRCSPRSGDLSVYWYQQSLDQGLQFLIQYYNGEERAKGNILERFSAQQFPDLHSELNLSSLELGDSALYFCASSDLRGTGRGHNEQFFGPGTRLTVL.

This chain joins TRBV11-2 and TRBJ2-5; no clear D gene. V was pared by 5 bases and J by 1 base, with 14 bases between. CDR3 length equals 15 residues. The germline CDR1 and CDR2 sequences are SGHAT and FQNNGV. Here the CDR3 reads CASSANSISQETQYF. The CDR3 DNA is TGTGCCAGCAGCGCTAACAGTATCTCCCAAGAGACCCAGTACTTC.

V gene TRBV18 combines with J gene TRBJ1-3, with 9 nucleotides matching TRBD1. The CDR3 covers 16 residues. Germline V CDR1 and CDR2: KGHSH, LQKENI. V gave up 5 bases and J gave up 1 base; unmatched junction bases: 6. The CDR3 loop reads CASSSSGTGSGNTIYF. The CDR3 DNA reads as TGTGCCAGCTCATCCTCCGGGACAGGGTCTGGAAACACCATATATTTT.